This record covers a single T cell receptor beta chain. Its antigen is not identified. The data were obtained in a study of T cell responses to AZD1222 COVID-19 vaccine. Study conclusions and caveats: The study found Spike-specific TCR breadth and depth rose after two AZD1222 doses. CD4 TCRs covered the whole spike, strongest at regions 160-218 and 743-854. Donors were chiefly white British, with a greater number of females, and clonal diversity was perhaps underestimated.

TCRdb's copy holds only in-frame clones and misses some; the assay was immunoSEQ multiplex PCR. The sample contains 100,000 to 150,000 clones, 90% to 95% of which appear only once. Germline CDR1 reads MNHEY; CDR2 reads SMNVEV (reference sequence). This CDR3 region has 14 residues. Trimming at V came to 5 bases and at J to 4 bases, leaving 4 bases not matched to a gene. This clonotype was sampled from an adult who received the AZD1222 COVID-19 vaccine. V gene TRBV27 combines with J gene TRBJ2-5, with 10 bases that match TRBD2. This sample comprised peripheral blood, obtained 28 days after the second AZD1222 dose. DNA for the CDR3: TGTGCCAGCAGTCTCCGGACTAGCGGAGAGACCCAGTACTTC. Residues: CASSLRTSGETQYF.